The 9 T cell receptor beta chains below were found in one sample sequenced in a study of T cell responses to AZD1222 COVID-19 vaccine. Sequencing was performed with immunoSEQ multiplex PCR; in TCRdb, only in-frame clones are kept and a portion is missing. The table has roughly 92,000 clones, about 89% seen once. Specimen: peripheral blood, collected 28 days after the second AZD1222 dose. The source of these receptors is an adult who received the AZD1222 COVID-19 vaccine.

Only a few counts were recorded for this clone. The chain links TRBV7-8 to TRBJ1-2; tentative D call: TRBD1 (5 bases). Germline V gene sequence: CDR1 SGHVS, CDR2 FQNEAQ. This CDR3 region has 13 residues. Trimming pared 5 bases from V and 4 bases from J, leaving 11 bases between. CDR3 coding DNA: TGTGCCAGCAGCCCGCGGGACCTCTATGGCTACACCTTC. It encodes CASSPRDLYGYTF.

The chain carries TRBV9 and TRBJ2-1, with D tentatively TRBD1 or TRBD2 (5 bases each). The germline V and J ends were trimmed by 3 bases and 8 bases, with 15 bases remaining between them. This CDR3 contains 14 residues. The germline V gene has CDR1 SGDLS and CDR2 YYNGEE. The CDR3 bases are TGTGCCAGCAGCGGGGGCCAGAGAGGGGATGAGCAGTTCTTC. Encoded protein: CASSGGQRGDEQFF.

V and J are TRBV14 and TRBJ2-2, with 8 bases fitting TRBD1. The junction had 4 bases not matched to a gene; V was cut back by 4 bases and J by 0 bases. The CDR3 consists of 16 residues. Germline lookup yields CDR1 SGHDN and CDR2 FVKESK. This chain's CDR3 is CASSPRTGTNTGELFF. Here the CDR3 DNA reads TGTGCCAGCAGCCCAAGGACAGGGACGAACACCGGGGAGCTGTTTTTT. The full variable domain, rest sourced from reference TRBV14 and TRBJ2-2, is EAGVTQFPSHSVIEKGQTVTLRCDPISGHDNLYWYRRVMGKEIKFLLHFVKESKQDESGMPNNRFLAERTGGTYSTLKVQPAELEDSGVYFCASSPRTGTNTGELFFGEGSRLTVL.

V is TRBV4-2 and J is TRBJ1-2; tentatively, D is TRBD1 (5 bases). CDR3 length equals 15 residues. Germline V gene lookup returns CDR1 LGHNA and CDR2 YNFKEQ. The V gene lost 0 bases and the J gene lost 2 bases, with 10 bases spanning the gap. The CDR3 spells CASSQDGGGNYGYTF. In DNA form, the CDR3 reads TGTGCCAGCAGCCAAGACGGTGGGGGGAACTATGGCTACACCTTC.

The gene calls are TRBV9 and TRBJ1-3; no reliable D call. This CDR3 is built from 15 residues. CDR1 is SGDLS and CDR2 is YYNGEE in the germline V gene. V lost 0 bases and J lost 2, with 9 bases in between. The DNA for the CDR3 is TGTGCCAGCAGCGTAGGGACCGATACTGGAAACACCATATATTTT. Translation: CASSVGTDTGNTIYF. Variable domain in full (rest from reference TRBV9 and TRBJ1-3): DSGVTQTPKHLITATGQRVTLRCSPRSGDLSVYWYQQSLDQGLQFLIQYYNGEERAKGNILERFSAQQFPDLHSELNLSSLELGDSALYFCASSVGTDTGNTIYFGEGSWLTVV.

The chain recombines TRBV6-5 with TRBJ2-2, with a weak D call TRBD1 (6 bases). Germline lookup yields CDR1 MNHEY and CDR2 SVGAGI. The CDR3 extends over 13 amino acids. Trimming removed 6 bases at V and 8 bases at J, with 13 bases between. CDR3 DNA sequence: TGTGCCAGCAGGGACAGCGTAAGGGGGGAGCTGTTTTTT. The encoded protein is CASRDSVRGELFF.

The rearrangement links TRBV7-9 to TRBJ1-6, with D tentatively TRBD1 (6 bases). V was trimmed by 1 base and J by 6 bases, leaving 10 bases between them. CDR1 SEHNR and CDR2 FQNEAQ come from the germline V gene (reference sequence). The CDR3 is 15 residues long. CDR3 in amino acids: CASSLGTALNSPLHF. The CDR3 DNA is TGTGCCAGCAGCTTAGGGACAGCTCTTAATTCACCCCTCCACTTT.

The chain uses TRBV10-3 and TRBJ2-5, with D perhaps being TRBD1 or TRBD2 (5 bases each). V was cut by 10 bases and J by 0 bases, with 12 bases left in between. Germline CDR1 reads ENHRY; CDR2 reads SYGVKD. This CDR3 is built from 13 residues. The CDR3 region is CANGEGYQETQYF. CDR3 DNA: TGTGCCAACGGAGAGGGGTACCAAGAGACCCAGTACTTC.

The gene calls are TRBV18 and TRBJ2-3; 12 bases map to TRBD2. From germline, CDR1 is KGHSH and CDR2 LQKENI. The CDR3 runs to 16 residues. After removal of 6 bases from V and 1 base from J, the junction contained 5 bases not matched to a gene. Here the CDR3 reads CASSARTSGGTDTQYF. Written as DNA, the CDR3 is TGTGCCAGCTCGGCCCGGACTAGCGGGGGCACAGATACGCAGTATTTT.